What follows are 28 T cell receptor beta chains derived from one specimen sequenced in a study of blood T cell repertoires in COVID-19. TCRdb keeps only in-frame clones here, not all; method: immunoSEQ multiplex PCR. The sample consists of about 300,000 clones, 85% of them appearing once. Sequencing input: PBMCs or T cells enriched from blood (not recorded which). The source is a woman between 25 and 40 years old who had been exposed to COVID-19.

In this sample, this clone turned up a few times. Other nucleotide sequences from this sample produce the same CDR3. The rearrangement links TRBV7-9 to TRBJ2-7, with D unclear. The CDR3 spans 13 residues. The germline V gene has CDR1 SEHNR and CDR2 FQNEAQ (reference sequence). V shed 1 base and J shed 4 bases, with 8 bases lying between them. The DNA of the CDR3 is TGTGCCAGCAGCTTAGACAGCAATTACGAGCAGTACTTC. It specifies CASSLDSNYEQYF.

The CDR3 sequence is CASSLSGGRGYTF. In DNA, the CDR3 is TGTGCCAGCAGTTTATCAGGGGGCCGAGGCTACACCTTC. J is TRBJ1-2 and V is TRBV28, with 8 bases that match TRBD1. Germline V CDR1 and CDR2: MDHEN, SYDVKM. The J segment lost 8 bases and the V segment lost 1 base, leaving 3 bases of the junction unmatched. This CDR3 is built from 13 residues.

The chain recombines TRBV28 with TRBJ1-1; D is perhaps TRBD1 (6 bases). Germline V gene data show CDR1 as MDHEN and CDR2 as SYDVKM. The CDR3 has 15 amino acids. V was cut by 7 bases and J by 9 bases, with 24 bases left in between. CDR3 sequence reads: CASISLGGGLPQAFF. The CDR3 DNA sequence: TGTGCCAGCATCTCCCTCGGCGGGGGGCTCCCCCAAGCTTTCTTT.

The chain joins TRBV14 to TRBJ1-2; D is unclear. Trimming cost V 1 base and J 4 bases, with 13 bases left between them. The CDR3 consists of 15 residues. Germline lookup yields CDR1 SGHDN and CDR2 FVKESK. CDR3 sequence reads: CASSQGKQVPYGYTF. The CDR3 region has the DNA TGTGCCAGCAGCCAAGGGAAGCAGGTTCCCTATGGCTACACCTTC.

This CDR3 reads CASTLRGSAANTGELFF. The CDR3 nucleotides are TGCGCCAGCACCCTCCGGGGGAGCGCCGCGAACACCGGGGAGCTGTTTTTT. V usage is TRBV5-1 and J usage is TRBJ2-2, with D possibly being TRBD2 (6 bases). Looked up from germline, CDR1 is SGHRS and CDR2 is YFSETQ. The CDR3 sequence is 17 residues long. V was pared by 6 bases and J by 0 bases, with 18 bases between.

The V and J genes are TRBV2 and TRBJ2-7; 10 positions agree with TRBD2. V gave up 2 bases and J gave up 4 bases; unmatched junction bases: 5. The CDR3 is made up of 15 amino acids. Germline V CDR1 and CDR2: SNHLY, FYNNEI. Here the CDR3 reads CASSENSSGRYEQYF. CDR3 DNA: TGTGCCAGCAGTGAAAACTCTAGCGGGAGATACGAGCAGTACTTC. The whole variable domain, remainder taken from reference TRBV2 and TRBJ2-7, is EPEVTQTPSHQVTQMGQEVILRCVPISNHLYFYWYRQILGQKVEFLVSFYNNEISEKSEIFDDQFSVERPDGSNFTLKIRSTKLEDSAMYFCASSENSSGRYEQYFGPGTRLTVT.

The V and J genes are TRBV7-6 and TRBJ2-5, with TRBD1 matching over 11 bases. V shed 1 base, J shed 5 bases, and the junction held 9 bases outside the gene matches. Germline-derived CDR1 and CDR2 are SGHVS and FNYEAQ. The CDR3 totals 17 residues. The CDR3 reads CASSLGGQGASAETQYF. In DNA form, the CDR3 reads TGTGCCAGCAGCTTAGGTGGACAGGGGGCGTCGGCGGAGACCCAGTACTTC.

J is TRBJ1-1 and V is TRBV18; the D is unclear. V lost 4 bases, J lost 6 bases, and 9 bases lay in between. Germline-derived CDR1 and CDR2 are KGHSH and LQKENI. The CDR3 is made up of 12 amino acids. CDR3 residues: CASSLAGPEAFF. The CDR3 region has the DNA TGTGCCAGCTCACTTGCCGGTCCTGAAGCTTTCTTT.

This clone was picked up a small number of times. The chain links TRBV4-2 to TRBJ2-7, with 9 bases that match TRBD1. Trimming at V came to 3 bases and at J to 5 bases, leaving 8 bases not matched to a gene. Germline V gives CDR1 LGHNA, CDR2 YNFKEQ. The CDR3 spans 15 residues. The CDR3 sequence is CASSQTGQGSDEQYF. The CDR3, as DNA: TGTGCCAGCAGCCAGACGGGACAGGGTTCCGACGAGCAGTACTTC.

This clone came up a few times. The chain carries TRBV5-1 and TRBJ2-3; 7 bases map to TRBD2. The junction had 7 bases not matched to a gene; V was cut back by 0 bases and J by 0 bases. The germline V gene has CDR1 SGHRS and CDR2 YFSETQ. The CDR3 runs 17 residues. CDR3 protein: CASSLGPASGSTDTQYF. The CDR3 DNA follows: TGCGCCAGCAGCTTGGGGCCAGCTAGCGGAAGCACAGATACGCAGTATTTT.

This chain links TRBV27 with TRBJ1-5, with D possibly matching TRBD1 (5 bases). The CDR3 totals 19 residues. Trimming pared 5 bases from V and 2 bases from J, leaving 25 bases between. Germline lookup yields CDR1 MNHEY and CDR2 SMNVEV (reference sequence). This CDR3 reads CASSPRGPGYREGNQPQHF. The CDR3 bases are TGTGCCAGCAGTCCAAGGGGTCCAGGGTATCGTGAAGGCAATCAGCCCCAGCATTTT.

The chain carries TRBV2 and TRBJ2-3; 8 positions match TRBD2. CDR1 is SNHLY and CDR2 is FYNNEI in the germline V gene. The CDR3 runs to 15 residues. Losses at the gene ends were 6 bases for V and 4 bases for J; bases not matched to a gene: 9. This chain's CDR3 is CASSARGGRPDTQYF. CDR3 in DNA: TGTGCCAGCAGCGCCCGGGGGGGCCGACCAGATACGCAGTATTTT.

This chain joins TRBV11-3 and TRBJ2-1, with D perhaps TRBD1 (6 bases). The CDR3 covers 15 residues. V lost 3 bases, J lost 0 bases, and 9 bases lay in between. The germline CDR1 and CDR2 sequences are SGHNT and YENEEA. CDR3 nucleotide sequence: TGTGCCAGCAGCTTTGGACAGAGCTCCTACAATGAGCAGTTCTTC. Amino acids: CASSFGQSSYNEQFF.

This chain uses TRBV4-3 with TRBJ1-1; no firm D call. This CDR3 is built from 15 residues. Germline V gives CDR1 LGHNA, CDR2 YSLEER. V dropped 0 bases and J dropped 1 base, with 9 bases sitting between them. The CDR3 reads CASSQDAVRNTEAFF. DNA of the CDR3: TGCGCCAGCAGCCAAGATGCGGTTCGGAACACTGAAGCTTTCTTT.

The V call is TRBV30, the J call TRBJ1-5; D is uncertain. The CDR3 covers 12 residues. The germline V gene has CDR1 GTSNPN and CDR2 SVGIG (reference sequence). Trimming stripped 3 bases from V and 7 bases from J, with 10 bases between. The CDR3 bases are TGTGCCTGGAGAGCGGTAGACCAGCCCCAGCATTTT. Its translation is CAWRAVDQPQHF.

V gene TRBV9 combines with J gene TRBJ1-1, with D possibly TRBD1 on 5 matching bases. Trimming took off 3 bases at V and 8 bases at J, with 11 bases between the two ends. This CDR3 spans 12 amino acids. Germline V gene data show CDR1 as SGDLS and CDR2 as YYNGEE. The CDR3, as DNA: TGTGCCAGCAGCGCCTCTCAGGGAGAAGCTTTCTTT. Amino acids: CASSASQGEAFF.

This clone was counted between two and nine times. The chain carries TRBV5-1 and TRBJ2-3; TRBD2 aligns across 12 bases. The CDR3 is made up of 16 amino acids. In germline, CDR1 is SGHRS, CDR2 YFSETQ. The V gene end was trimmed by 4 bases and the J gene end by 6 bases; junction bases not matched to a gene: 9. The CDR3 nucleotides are TGCGCCAGCAGCCAACAGGGACTAGCGGGTGGTGATACGCAGTATTTT. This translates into CASSQQGLAGGDTQYF.

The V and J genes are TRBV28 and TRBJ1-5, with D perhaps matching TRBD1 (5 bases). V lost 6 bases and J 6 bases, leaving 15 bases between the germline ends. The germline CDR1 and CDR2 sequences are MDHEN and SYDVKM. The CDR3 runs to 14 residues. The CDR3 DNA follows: TGTGCCAGCAGATATACAGGCGGGGGTCAGCCCCAGCATTTT. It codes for CASRYTGGGQPQHF.

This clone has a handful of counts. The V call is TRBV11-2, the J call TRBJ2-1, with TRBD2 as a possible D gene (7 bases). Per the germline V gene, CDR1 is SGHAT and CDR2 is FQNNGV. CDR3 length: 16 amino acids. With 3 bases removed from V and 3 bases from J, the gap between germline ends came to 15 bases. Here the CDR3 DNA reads TGTGCCAGCAGCTTCGAAGGGGGAGGGCTCTACAATGAGCAGTTCTTC. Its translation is CASSFEGGGLYNEQFF.

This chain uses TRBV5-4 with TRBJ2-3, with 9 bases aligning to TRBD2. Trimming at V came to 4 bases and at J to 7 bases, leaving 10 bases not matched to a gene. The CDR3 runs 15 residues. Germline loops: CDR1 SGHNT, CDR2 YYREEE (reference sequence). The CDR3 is CASSPPGLAVHTQYF. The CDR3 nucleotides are TGTGCCAGCAGCCCGCCGGGACTAGCCGTTCATACGCAGTATTTT.

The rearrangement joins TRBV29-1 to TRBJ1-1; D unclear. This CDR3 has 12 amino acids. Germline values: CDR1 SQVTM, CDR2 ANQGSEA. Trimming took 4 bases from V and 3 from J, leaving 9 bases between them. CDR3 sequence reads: CSVAGSYTEAFF. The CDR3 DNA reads TGCAGCGTTGCTGGGAGCTACACTGAAGCTTTCTTT.

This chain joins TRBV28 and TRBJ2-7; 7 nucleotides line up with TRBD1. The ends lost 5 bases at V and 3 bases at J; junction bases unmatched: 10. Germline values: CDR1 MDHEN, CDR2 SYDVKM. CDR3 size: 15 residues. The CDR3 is CASSPASTGLYEQYF. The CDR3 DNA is TGTGCCAGCAGTCCTGCTTCGACAGGGCTCTACGAGCAGTACTTC.

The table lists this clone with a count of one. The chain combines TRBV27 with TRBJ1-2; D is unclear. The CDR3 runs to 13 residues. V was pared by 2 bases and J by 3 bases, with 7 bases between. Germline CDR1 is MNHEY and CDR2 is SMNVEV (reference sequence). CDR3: CASSLIGDYGYTF. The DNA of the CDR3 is TGTGCCAGCAGTTTAATCGGGGACTATGGCTACACCTTC.

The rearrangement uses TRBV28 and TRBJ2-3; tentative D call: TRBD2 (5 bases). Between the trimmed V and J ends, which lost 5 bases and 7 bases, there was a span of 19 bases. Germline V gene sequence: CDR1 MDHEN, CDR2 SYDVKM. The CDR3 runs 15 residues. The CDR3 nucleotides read TGTGCCAGCAGTCAAAGCGGAGCCCGGACCCATACGCAGTATTTT. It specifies CASSQSGARTHTQYF.

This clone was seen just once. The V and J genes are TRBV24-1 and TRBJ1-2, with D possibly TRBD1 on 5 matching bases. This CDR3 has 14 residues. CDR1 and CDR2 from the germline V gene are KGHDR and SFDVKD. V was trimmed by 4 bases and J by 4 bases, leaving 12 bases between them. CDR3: CATSEEGPSYGYTF. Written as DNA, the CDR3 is TGTGCCACCAGTGAGGAGGGACCGAGCTATGGCTACACCTTC.

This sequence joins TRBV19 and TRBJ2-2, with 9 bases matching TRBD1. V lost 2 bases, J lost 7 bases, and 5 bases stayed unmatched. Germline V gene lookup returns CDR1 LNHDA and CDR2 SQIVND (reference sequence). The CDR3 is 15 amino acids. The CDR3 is CASSILQGASGELFF. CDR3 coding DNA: TGTGCCAGTAGTATATTACAGGGGGCTAGCGGGGAGCTGTTTTTT.

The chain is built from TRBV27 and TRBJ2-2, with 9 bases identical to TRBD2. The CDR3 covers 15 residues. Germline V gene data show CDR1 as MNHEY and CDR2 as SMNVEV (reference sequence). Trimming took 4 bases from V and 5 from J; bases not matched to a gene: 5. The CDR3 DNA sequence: TGTGCCAGCAGTTCCCGCGGGAGGGGTACCGGGGAGCTGTTTTTT. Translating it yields CASSSRGRGTGELFF.

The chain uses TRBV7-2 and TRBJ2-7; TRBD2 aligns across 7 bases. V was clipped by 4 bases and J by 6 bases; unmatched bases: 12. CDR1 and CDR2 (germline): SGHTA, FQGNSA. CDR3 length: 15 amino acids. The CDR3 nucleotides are TGTGCCAGCAGCTCACCCAAGGGAGGGTCCGGCGAGCAGTACTTC. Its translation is CASSSPKGGSGEQYF. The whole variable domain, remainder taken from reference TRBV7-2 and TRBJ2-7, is GAGVSQSPSNKVTEKGKDVELRCDPISGHTALYWYRQSLGQGLEFLIYFQGNSAPDKSGLPSDRFSAERTGGSVSTLTIQRTQQEDSAVYLCASSSPKGGSGEQYFGPGTRLTVT.